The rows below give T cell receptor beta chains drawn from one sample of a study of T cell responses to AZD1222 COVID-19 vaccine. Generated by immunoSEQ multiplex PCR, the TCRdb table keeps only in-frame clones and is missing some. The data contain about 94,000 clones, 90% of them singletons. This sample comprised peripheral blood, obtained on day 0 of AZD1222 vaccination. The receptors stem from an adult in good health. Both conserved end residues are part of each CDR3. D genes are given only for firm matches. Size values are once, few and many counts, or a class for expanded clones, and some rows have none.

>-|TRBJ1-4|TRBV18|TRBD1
CASSPGQEGEKLFF
TGTGCCAGCTCACCCGGACAGGAAGGAGAAAAACTGTTTTTT
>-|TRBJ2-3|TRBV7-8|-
CASSPRGARSTDTQYF
TGTGCCAGCAGCCCCCGGGGAGCAAGGAGCACAGATACGCAGTATTTT
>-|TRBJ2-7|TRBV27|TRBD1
CASSWDRGSFAVYEQYF
TGTGCCAGCAGCTGGGACAGGGGGTCGTTCGCTGTGTACGAGCAGTACTTC
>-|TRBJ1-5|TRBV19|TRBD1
CASRDRGVNQPQHF
TGTGCCAGTAGGGACAGGGGTGTTAATCAGCCCCAGCATTTT
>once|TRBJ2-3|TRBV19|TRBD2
CASRSLAGGTDTQYF
TGTGCCAGTAGGTCACTAGCGGGGGGCACAGATACGCAGTATTTT
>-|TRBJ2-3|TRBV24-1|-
CASGDSTDTQYF
TGTGCCTCCGGGGACAGCACAGATACGCAGTATTTT
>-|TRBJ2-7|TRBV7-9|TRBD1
CAIGTGVYGEQYF
TGTGCCATCGGAACAGGGGTTTACGGCGAGCAGTACTTC
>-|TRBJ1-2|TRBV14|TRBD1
CASSAWDRLYGYTF
TGTGCCAGCAGCGCATGGGACAGGCTTTATGGCTACACCTTC
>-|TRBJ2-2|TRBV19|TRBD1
CASSILGQGNGELFF
TGTGCCAGTAGTATTTTAGGACAGGGCAACGGGGAGCTGTTTTTT
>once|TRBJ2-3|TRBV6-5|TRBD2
CASQDAGGSDTQYF
TGTGCCAGCCAAGATGCGGGGGGGTCAGATACGCAGTATTTT
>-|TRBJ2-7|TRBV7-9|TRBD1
CASSQGQGTGSYEQYF
TGTGCCAGCAGCCAGGGACAGGGAACAGGCTCCTACGAGCAGTACTTC
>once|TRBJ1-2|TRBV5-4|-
CASSFQGNGYGYTF
TGTGCCAGCAGCTTCCAGGGAAATGGCTATGGCTACACCTTC
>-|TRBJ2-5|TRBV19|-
CASSIDLGGVQETQYF
TGTGCCAGTAGTATAGATCTCGGAGGAGTGCAGGAGACCCAGTACTTC
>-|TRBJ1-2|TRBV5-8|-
CASSLLNRGYGYTF
TGTGCCAGCAGCTTGTTGAATCGCGGCTATGGCTACACCTTC
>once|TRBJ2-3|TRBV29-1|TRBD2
CSGLSLAEPRDTQYF
TGCAGCGGCCTCTCTCTAGCGGAACCCAGGGATACGCAGTATTTT
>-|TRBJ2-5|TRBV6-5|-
CASLGEETQYF
TGTGCCAGCCTCGGGGAGGAGACCCAGTACTTC
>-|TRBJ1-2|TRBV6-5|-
CASSLLRGRTTF
TGTGCCAGCAGTCTCCTTCGGGGGCGAACAACCTTC
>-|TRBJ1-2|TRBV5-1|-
CASSLQGNYGYTF
TGCGCCAGCAGCTTGCAGGGTAACTATGGCTACACCTTC
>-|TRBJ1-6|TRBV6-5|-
CASRGESSYNSPLHF
TGTGCCAGCAGGGGCGAAAGCTCCTATAATTCACCCCTCCACTTT
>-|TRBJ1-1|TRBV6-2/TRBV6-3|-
CASSYGGATSPEAFF
TGTGCCAGCAGTTATGGGGGGGCGACTTCCCCTGAAGCTTTCTTT
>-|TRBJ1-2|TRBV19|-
CASSPTSRFSYGYTF
TGTGCCAGTAGTCCGACCTCCCGGTTCTCCTATGGCTACACCTTC
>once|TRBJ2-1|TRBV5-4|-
CASSLLGYNEQFF
TGTGCCAGCAGCCTCCTAGGGTACAATGAGCAGTTCTTC
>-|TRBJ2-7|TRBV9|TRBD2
CASSEVTSGAEQYF
TGTGCCAGCAGCGAGGTAACTAGCGGAGCCGAGCAGTACTTC
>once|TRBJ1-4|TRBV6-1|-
CASSEEVATNEKLFF
TGTGCCAGCAGTGAAGAAGTTGCAACTAATGAAAAACTGTTTTTT
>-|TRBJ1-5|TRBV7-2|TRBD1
CASSLVGQGYQPQHF
TGTGCCAGCAGCTTAGTGGGACAGGGGTATCAGCCCCAGCATTTT
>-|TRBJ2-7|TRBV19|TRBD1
CATSDDRVDYEQYF
TGTGCCACCTCCGACGACAGGGTGGACTACGAGCAGTACTTC
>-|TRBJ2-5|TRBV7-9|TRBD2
CASSLPTSGARAQYF
TGTGCCAGCAGCCTCCCCACTAGCGGGGCCCGGGCCCAGTACTTC
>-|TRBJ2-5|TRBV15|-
CATGAEQETQYF
TGTGCCACCGGAGCGGAACAAGAGACCCAGTACTTC
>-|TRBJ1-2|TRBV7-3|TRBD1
CASSSLTGPHGYTF
TGTGCCAGCAGCTCCTTGACAGGGCCACATGGCTACACCTTC
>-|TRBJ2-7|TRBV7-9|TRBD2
CASSPTSGGSYEQYF
TGTGCCAGCAGCCCAACTAGCGGGGGATCCTACGAGCAGTACTTC
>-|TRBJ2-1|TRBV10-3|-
CAISTPRLTGNEQFF
TGTGCCATCAGTACCCCCCGGTTAACTGGGAATGAGCAGTTCTTC
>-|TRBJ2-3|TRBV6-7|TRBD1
CASRRRQGGGNTDTQYF
TGTGCCAGCAGACGACGACAGGGTGGGGGTAACACAGATACGCAGTATTTT
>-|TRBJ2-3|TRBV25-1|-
CASSEYGYTDTQYF
TGTGCCAGCAGTGAATACGGCTACACAGATACGCAGTATTTT
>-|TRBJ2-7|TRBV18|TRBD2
CASSPRAGEVDEQYF
TGTGCCAGCTCACCACGCGCGGGGGAGGTTGACGAGCAGTACTTC
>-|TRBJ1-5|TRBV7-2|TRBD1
CASSPRPSGTENNQPQHF
TGTGCCAGCAGTCCTCGCCCGTCCGGGACAGAAAATAATCAGCCCCAGCATTTT
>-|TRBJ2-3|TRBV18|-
CASSPSIVRGGADTQYF
TGTGCCAGCTCACCTTCGATAGTTCGCGGGGGCGCAGATACGCAGTATTTT
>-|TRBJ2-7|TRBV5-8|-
CASSLSSFSEQYF
TGTGCCAGCAGCTTGAGCAGTTTTTCCGAGCAGTACTTC
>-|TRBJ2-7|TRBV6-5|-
CAGEATGGTYEQYF
TGTGCCGGAGAGGCCACCGGTGGGACCTACGAGCAGTACTTC
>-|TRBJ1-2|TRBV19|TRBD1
CASSADRGFYGYTF
TGTGCCAGTAGTGCGGACAGGGGGTTCTATGGCTACACCTTC
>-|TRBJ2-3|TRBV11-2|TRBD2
CASSAGLAGYTDTQYF
TGTGCCAGCAGCGCGGGACTAGCGGGTTACACAGATACGCAGTATTTT
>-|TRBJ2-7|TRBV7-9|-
CASSFGTEPYEQYF
TGTGCCAGCAGCTTCGGGACGGAACCCTACGAGCAGTACTTC
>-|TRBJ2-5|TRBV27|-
CASSLFGTKQETQYF
TGTGCCAGCAGTTTATTCGGGACGAAGCAAGAGACCCAGTACTTC
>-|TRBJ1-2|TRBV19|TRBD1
CASSMTGPSYGYTF
TGTGCCAGTAGTATGACAGGGCCCTCCTATGGCTACACCTTC
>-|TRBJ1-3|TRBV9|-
CASSVGGGNPGFSGNTIYF
TGTGCCAGCAGCGTAGGGGGGGGCAACCCCGGGTTCTCTGGAAACACCATATATTTT
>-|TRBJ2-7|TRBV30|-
CAWSLSYEQYF
TGTGCCTGGAGCCTCTCCTACGAGCAGTACTTC
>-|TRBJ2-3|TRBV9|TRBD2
CASSVGGSGGVDTQYF
TGTGCCAGCAGCGTAGGAGGAAGCGGGGGGGTAGATACGCAGTATTTT
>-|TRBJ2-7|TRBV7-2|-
CASSPRLKGEGSYEQYF
TGTGCCAGCAGCCCGCGACTGAAGGGGGAGGGGTCCTACGAGCAGTACTTC
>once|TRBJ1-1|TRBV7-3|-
CASTPSGSPQAFSNTEAFF
TGTGCCAGCACCCCATCGGGGTCCCCACAGGCCTTTTCGAACACTGAAGCTTTCTTT
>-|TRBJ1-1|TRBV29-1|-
CSVTVGATEAFF
TGCAGCGTGACTGTAGGTGCCACTGAAGCTTTCTTT
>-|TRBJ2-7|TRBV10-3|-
CALRGGDSYEQYF
TGTGCCCTGCGAGGAGGGGACTCCTACGAGCAGTACTTC